Listed here is a single TCR beta chain. Its antigen is not identified. The data were obtained in a study of response to subunit inactivated influenza vaccine. Germline trimming cut 3 bases from V and 5 bases from J; bases unmatched to any gene: 8. Germline V gene data show CDR1 as SQVTM and CDR2 as ANQGSEA. The CDR3 is 14 residues long. Study-wide findings and caveats: After each seasonal influenza vaccination, few new T cells are recruited, the authors suggested.

TCRdb reprocessed the RT-PCR reads via MiXCR and lists one record per CDR3 protein. Of approximately 230,000 distinct CDR3 sequences in the sample, approximately 12% were seen once. This chain joins TRBV29-1 and TRBJ1-2, with 8 bases fitting TRBD1. Source: non-naive T cells sorted from PBMCs, taken 14 days before vaccination. The sequence was obtained from a man in his fifties who received an inactivated influenza vaccine. CDR3 sequence: CSVDPQGALYGYTF. The CDR3 DNA reads TGCAGCGTTGACCCGCAGGGGGCTTTGTATGGCTACACCTTC.